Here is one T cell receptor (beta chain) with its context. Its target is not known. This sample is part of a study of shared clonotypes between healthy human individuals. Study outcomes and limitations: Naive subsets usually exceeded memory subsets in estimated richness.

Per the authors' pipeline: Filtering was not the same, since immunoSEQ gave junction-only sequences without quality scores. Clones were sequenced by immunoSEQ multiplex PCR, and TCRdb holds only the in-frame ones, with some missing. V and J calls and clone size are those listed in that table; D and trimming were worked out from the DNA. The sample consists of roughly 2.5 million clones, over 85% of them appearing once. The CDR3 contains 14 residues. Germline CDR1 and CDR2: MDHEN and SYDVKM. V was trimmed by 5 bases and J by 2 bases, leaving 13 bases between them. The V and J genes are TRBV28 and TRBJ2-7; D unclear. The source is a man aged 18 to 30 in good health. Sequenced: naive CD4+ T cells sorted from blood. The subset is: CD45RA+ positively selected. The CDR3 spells CASSPPHGTYEQYF. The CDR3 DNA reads TGTGCCAGCAGTCCCCCGCATGGCACCTACGAGCAGTACTTC.